This paragraph reports one TCR beta chain. TCRB transcripts that were expressed got sequenced, as all of the isolated RNA had been reverse transcribed. Sequencing used immunoSEQ multiplex PCR; TCRdb keeps in-frame clones, though not all of them. The table includes around 99,000 clones, roughly 40% detected once. Between the trimmed V and J ends, which lost 1 base and 2 bases, there was a span of 8 bases. The CDR3 has 14 residues. CDR1 SGHTA and CDR2 FQGNSA come from the germline V gene. This entry comes from a study of beta chain features in type 1 diabetes. The rearrangement joins TRBV7-2 to TRBJ1-2; D gene ambiguous. Sequencing was performed on stem cell memory CD4+ T cells from blood. This receptor was taken from a woman aged 18-29 years in good health. The CDR3 spells CASSLGLLNYGYTF. The CDR3 DNA sequence: TGTGCCAGCAGCTTAGGGCTTCTCAACTATGGCTACACCTTC. Full variable domain (outside the CDR3, taken from reference TRBV7-2 and TRBJ1-2): GAGVSQSPSNKVTEKGKDVELRCDPISGHTALYWYRQSLGQGLEFLIYFQGNSAPDKSGLPSDRFSAERTGGSVSTLTIQRTQQEDSAVYLCASSLGLLNYGYTFGSGTRLTVV.